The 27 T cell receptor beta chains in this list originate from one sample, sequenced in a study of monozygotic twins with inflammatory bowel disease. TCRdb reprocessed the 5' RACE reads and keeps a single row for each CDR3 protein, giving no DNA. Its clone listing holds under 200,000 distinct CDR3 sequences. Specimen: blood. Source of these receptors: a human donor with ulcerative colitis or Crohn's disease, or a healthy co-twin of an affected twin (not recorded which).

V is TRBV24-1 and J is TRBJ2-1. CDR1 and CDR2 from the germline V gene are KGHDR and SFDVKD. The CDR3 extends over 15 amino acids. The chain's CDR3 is CATSERGTTYNEQFF.

The CDR3 sequence: CASLPRGGNTEAFF. The rearrangement links TRBV12-3 or TRBV12-4 to TRBJ1-1; TCRdb's D gene call, TRBD1, goes unchecked for lack of DNA. The CDR3 spans 14 residues.

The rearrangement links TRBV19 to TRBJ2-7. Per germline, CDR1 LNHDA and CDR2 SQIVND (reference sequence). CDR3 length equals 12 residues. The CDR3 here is CASRGTSHEQYF.

The CDR3 spells CASSPRLAGGTDTQYF. This chain uses TRBV27 with TRBJ2-3; as DNA is missing, the TRBD2 call by TCRdb cannot be tested. The CDR3 sequence is 16 residues long. Germline assignment: CDR1 MNHEY and CDR2 SMNVEV (reference sequence).

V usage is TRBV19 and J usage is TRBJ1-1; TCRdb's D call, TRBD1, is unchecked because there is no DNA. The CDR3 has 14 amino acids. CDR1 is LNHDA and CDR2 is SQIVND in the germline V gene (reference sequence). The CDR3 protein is CASSKGQMNTEAFF.

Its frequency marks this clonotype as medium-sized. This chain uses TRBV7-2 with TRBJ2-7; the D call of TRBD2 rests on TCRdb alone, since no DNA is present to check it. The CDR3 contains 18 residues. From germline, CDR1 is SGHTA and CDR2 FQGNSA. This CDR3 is CASSPGLAYRQTYYEQYF.

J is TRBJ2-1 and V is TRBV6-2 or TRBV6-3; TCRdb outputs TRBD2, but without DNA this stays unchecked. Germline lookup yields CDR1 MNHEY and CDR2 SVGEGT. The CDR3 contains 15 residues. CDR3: CASRTSGRRYNEQFF.

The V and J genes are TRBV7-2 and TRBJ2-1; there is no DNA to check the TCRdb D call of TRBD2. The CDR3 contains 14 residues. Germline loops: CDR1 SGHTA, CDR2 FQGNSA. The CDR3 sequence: CASSLYEGSDEQFF.

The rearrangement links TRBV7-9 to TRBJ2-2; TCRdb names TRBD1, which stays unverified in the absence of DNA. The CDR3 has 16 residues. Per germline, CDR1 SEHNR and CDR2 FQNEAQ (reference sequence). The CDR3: CASSSLEGARTGELFF.

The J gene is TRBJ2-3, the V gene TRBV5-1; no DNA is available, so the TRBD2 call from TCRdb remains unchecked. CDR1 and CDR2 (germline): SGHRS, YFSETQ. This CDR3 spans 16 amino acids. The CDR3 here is CASSLGRDSYTDTQYF.

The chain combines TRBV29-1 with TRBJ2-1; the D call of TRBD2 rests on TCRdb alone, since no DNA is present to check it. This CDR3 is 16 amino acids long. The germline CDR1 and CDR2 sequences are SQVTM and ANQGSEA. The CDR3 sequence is CSVLTQRPSSYNEQFF.

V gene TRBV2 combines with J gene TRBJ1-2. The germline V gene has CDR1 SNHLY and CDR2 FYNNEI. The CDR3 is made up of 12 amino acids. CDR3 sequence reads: CASIVPRYGYTF.

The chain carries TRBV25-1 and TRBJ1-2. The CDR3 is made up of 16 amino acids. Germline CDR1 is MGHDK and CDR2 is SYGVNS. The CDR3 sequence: CASSEFAFGASDGYTF.

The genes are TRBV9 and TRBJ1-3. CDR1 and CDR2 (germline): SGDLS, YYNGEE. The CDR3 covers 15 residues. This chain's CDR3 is CASSGHSGSGNTIYF.

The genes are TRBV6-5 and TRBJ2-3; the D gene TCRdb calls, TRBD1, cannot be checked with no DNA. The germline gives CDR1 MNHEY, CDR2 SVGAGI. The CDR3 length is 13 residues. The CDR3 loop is CASSPGRGMTQYF.

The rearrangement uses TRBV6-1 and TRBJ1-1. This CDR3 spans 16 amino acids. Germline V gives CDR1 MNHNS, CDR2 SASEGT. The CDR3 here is CASSTIGEGPKDEAFF.

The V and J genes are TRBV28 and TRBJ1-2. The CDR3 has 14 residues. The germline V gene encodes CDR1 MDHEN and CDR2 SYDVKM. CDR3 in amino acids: CASSPPGRVGGYTF.

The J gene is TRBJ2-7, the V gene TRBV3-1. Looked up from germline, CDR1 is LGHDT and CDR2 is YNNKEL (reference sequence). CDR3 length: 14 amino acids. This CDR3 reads CASSPPVASYEQYF.

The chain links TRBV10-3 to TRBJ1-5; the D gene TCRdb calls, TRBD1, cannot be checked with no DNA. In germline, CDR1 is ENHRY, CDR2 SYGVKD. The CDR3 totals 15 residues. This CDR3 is CAISEGQYSNQPQHF.

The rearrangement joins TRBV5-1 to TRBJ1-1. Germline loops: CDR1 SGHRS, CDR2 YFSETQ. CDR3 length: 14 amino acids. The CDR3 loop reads CASSSDGLGTEAFF.

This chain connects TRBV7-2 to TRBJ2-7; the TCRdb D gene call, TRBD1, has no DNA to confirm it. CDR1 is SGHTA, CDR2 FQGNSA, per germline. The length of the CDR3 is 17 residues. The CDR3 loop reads CASSLAVLGTGGYEQYF. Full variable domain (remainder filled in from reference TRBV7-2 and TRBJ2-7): GAGVSQSPSNKVTEKGKDVELRCDPISGHTALYWYRQSLGQGLEFLIYFQGNSAPDKSGLPSDRFSAERTGGSVSTLTIQRTQQEDSAVYLCASSLAVLGTGGYEQYFGPGTRLTVT.

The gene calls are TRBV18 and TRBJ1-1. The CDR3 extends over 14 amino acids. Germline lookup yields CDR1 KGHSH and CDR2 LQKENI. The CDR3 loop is CASSIGVKNTEAFF.

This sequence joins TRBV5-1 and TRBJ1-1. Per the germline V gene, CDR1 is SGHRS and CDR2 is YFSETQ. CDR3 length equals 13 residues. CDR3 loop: CASSLEKWAEAFF.

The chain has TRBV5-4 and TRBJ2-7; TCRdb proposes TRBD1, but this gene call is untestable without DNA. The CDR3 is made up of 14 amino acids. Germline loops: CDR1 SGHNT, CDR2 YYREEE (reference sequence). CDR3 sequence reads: CASSRQGGVGEQYF.

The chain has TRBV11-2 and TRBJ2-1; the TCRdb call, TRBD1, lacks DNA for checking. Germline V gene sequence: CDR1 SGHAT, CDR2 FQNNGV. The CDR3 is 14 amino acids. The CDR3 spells CASSSPTQGNEQFF.

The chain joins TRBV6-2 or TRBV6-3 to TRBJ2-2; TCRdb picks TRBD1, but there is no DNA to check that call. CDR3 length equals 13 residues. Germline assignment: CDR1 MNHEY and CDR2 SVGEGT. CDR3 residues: CASRQGGTGELCF.

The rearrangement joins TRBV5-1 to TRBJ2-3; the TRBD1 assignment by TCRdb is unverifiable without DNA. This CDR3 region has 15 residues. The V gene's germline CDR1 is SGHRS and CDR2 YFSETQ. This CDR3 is CASSFQGHDTDTQYF.